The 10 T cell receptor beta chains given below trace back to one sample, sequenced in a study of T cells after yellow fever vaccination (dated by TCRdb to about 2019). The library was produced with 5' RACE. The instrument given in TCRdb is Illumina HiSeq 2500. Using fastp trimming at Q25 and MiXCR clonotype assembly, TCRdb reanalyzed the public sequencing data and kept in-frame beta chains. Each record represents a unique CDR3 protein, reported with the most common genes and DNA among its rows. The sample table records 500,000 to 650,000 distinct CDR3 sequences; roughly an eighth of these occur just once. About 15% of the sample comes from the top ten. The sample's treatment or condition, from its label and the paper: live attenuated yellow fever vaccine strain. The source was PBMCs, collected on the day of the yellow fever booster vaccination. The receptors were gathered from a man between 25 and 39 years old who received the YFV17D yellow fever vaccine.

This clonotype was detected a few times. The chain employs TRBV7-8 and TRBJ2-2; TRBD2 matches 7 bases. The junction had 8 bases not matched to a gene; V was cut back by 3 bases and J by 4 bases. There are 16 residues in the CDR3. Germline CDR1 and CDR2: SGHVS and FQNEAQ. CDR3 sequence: CASSLVRGESTGELFF. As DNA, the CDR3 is TGTGCCAGCAGCTTGGTTCGGGGGGAGAGCACCGGGGAGCTGTTTTTT.

The CDR3 DNA follows: TGTGCCAGCAGCCCTAGTGTTAAGAATGAGCAGTTCTTC. Protein: CASSPSVKNEQFF. The chain recombines TRBV3-1 with TRBJ2-1; D remains unclear. CDR3 length equals 13 residues. V gave up 4 bases and J gave up 7 bases, with 11 bases separating them. The germline V gene has CDR1 LGHDT and CDR2 YNNKEL (reference sequence).

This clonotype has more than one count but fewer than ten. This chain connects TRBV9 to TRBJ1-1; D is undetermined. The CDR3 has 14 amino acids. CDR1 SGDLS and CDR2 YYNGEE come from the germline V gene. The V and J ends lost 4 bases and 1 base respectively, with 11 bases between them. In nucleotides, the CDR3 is TGTGCCAGCAGCCCATCCCCCCCGAACACTGAAGCTTTCTTT. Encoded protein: CASSPSPPNTEAFF.

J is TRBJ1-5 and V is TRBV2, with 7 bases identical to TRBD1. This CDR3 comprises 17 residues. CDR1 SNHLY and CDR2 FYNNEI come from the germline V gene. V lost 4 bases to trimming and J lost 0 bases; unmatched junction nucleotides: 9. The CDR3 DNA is TGTGCCAGCAGTGGTGGAGGGGGCACCTATAGCAATCAGCCCCAGCATTTT. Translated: CASSGGGGTYSNQPQHF.

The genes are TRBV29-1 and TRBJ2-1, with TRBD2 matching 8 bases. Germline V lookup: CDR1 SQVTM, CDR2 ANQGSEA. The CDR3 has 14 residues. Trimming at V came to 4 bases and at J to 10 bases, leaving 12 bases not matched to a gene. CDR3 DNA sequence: TGCAGCGTTGTGGTCCGAGCGGGAGTTTCGGAGCAGTTCTTC. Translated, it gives CSVVVRAGVSEQFF.

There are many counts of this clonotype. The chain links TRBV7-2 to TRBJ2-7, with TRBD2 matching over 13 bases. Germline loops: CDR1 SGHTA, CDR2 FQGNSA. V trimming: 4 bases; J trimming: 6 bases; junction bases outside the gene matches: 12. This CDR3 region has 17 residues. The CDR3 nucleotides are TGTGCCAGCAGCTCCCCGACTAGCGGGAGGCGCCTTGTCGAGCAGTACTTC. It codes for CASSSPTSGRRLVEQYF.

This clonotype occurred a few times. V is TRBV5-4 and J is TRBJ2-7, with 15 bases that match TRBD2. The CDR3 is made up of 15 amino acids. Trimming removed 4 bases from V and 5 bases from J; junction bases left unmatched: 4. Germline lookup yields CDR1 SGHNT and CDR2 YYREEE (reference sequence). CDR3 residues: CASSPGTSGRHEQYF. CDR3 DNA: TGTGCCAGCAGCCCAGGGACTAGCGGGAGGCACGAGCAGTACTTC.

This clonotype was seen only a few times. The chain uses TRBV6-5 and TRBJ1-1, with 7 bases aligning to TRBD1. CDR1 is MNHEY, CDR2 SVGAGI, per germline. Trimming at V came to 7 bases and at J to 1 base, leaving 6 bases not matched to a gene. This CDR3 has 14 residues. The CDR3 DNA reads TGTGCCAGCATCGACACAGGGGAGAACACTGAAGCTTTCTTT. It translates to CASIDTGENTEAFF.

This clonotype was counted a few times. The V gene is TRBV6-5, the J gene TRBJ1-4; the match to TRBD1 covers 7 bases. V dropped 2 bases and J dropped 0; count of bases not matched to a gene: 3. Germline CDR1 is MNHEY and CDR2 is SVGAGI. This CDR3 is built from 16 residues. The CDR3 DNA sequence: TGTGCCAGCAGTTACGACAGGGTTGCAACTAATGAAAAACTGTTTTTT. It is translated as CASSYDRVATNEKLFF.

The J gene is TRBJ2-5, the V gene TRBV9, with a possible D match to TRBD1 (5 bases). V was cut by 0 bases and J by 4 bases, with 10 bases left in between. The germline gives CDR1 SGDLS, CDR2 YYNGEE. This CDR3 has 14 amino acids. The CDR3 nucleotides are TGTGCCAGCAGCGTAGGGGGCTTGGCAGAGACCCAGTACTTC. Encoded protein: CASSVGGLAETQYF. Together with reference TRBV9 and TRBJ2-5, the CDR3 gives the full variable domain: DSGVTQTPKHLITATGQRVTLRCSPRSGDLSVYWYQQSLDQGLQFLIQYYNGEERAKGNILERFSAQQFPDLHSELNLSSLELGDSALYFCASSVGGLAETQYFGPGTRLLVL.